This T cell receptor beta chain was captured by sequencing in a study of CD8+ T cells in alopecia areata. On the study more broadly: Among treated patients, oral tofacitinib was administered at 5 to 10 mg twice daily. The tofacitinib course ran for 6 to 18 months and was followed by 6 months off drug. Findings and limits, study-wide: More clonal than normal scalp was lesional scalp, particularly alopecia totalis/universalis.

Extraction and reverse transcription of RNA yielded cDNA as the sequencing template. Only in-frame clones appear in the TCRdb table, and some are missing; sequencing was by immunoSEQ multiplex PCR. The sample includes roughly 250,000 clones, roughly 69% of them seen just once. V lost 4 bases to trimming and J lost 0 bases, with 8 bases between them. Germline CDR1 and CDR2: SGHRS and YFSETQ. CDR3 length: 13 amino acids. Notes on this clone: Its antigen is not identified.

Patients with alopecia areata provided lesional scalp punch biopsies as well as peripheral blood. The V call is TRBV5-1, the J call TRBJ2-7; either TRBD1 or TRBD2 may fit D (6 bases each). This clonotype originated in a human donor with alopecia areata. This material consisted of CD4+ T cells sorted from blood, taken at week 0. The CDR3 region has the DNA TGCGCCAGCAGCGGGGGGCTCTCCTACGAGCAGTACTTC. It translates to CASSGGLSYEQYF.